The clone carrying this T cell receptor (beta chain) was detected a few times. The sample providers were healthy Caucasian people from Russia, aged roughly 6 to 95. These data belong to a study of blood T cells in healthy people across ages. Germline V gene lookup returns CDR1 SNHLY and CDR2 FYNNEI. This CDR3 contains 14 residues. PCR was performed a second time for roughly 7 to 11 cycles using a sample-barcoded 5' primer and a J-beta primer mix. The template-switch adaptor was a 5' adaptor with 12 random nucleotides. It tagged each cDNA molecule. TCRdb reprocessed the 5' RACE reads with MiXCR, giving one entry per CDR3 protein. The repertoire has roughly 800,000 distinct CDR3 sequences, roughly 50% of them found once; the top ten carry 22%.

Sequenced sample: blood. The V and J genes are TRBV2 and TRBJ2-1, with D perhaps TRBD1 (6 bases). The J call may not be correct, given that the DNA end is closer to TRBJ2-7. The sequence was collected from a man between 25 and 39 years old in good health. The CDR3 bases are TGTGCCAGCAGTGAGGACAGCTCCTACAATGAGCAGTACTTC. Translation gives CASSEDSSYNEQYF.